The 9 T cell receptor beta chains presented below share a single source sample, sequenced in a study of T-cell reconstitution after alpha-beta-depleted transplantation in children. The TCRbeta library incorporated unique molecular identifiers. TCRdb analysed the PCR reads with MiXCR anew, one entry per CDR3 protein. The top ten hold roughly 3.3% of the sample, which has about 540,000 distinct CDR3 sequences, 18% seen once. Sequenced here: PBMCs from the stem cell graft donor, sampled from the stem cell graft. These receptor sequences come from a human donor who donated a stem cell graft to a child with acute lymphoblastic leukemia.

This clonotype has ten or more counts. The chain carries TRBV7-9 and TRBJ1-1; D is possibly TRBD1 (5 bases). This CDR3 has 16 amino acids. The germline gives CDR1 SEHNR, CDR2 FQNEAQ (reference sequence). Trimming stripped 2 bases from V and 4 bases from J, with 17 bases between. In DNA, the CDR3 is TGTGCCAGCAGCTTAAACGAAGGGACCTCGGGCACTGAAGCTTTCTTT. This translates into CASSLNEGTSGTEAFF.

The sample holds a few counts of this clonotype. This chain uses TRBV4-1 with TRBJ2-5; 8 nucleotides agree with TRBD1. The germline V gene has CDR1 MGHRA and CDR2 YSYEKL. The J segment lost 4 bases and the V segment lost 3 bases, leaving 7 bases of the junction unmatched. This CDR3 has 15 residues. CDR3 sequence reads: CASSHTQGVGETQYF. For the CDR3, the DNA is TGCGCCAGCAGCCATACACAGGGGGTAGGAGAGACCCAGTACTTC.

This clonotype has a handful of counts. This chain connects TRBV5-1 to TRBJ2-1; the D call may be TRBD1 or TRBD2 (6 bases each). This CDR3 has 17 amino acids. Germline-derived CDR1 and CDR2 are SGHRS and YFSETQ. Trimming pared 1 base from V and 0 bases from J, leaving 14 bases between. The CDR3, as DNA: TGCGCCAGCAGCTTGAGGGGGGAGGCGGCCTCCTACAATGAGCAGTTCTTC. It encodes CASSLRGEAASYNEQFF.

A few counts support this clonotype. The gene calls are TRBV7-8 and TRBJ2-1, with unresolved D. In germline, CDR1 is SGHVS, CDR2 FQNEAQ. Trimming removed 5 bases at V and 0 bases at J, with 17 bases between. The CDR3 is 17 residues long. The CDR3 region is CASSPYDQPRSYNEQFF. CDR3 DNA sequence: TGTGCCAGCAGCCCTTACGATCAGCCCCGCTCCTACAATGAGCAGTTCTTC.

This chain uses TRBV6-1 with TRBJ2-1; D remains unclear. Between the trimmed V and J ends, which lost 7 bases and 0 bases, there was a span of 19 bases. CDR1 and CDR2 (germline): MNHNS, SASEGT. There are 17 residues in the CDR3. CDR3 residues: CASMTGPRVHSYNEQFF. CDR3 bases: TGTGCCAGCATGACCGGCCCGAGAGTCCACTCCTACAATGAGCAGTTCTTC.

V and J are TRBV6-5 and TRBJ2-7; a possible D gene is TRBD1 (6 bases). This CDR3 contains 16 residues. V shed 4 bases and J shed 3 bases, with 19 bases lying between them. Germline CDR1 is MNHEY and CDR2 is SVGAGI. CDR3 sequence: CASSSKKDSYNYEQYF. For the CDR3, the DNA is TGTGCCAGCAGTTCTAAAAAGGACAGTTACAACTACGAGCAGTACTTC.

Written as DNA, the CDR3 is TGTGCCAGCAGCCCCCTAACAGGGGGTAGCAATCAGCCCCAGCATTTT. Translation: CASSPLTGGSNQPQHF. The chain couples TRBV6-1 to TRBJ1-5, with 8 bases fitting TRBD1. With 6 bases clipped from V and 0 bases from J, the junction kept 7 bases outside the gene matches. The germline CDR1 and CDR2 sequences are MNHNS and SASEGT. This CDR3 comprises 16 residues.

V usage is TRBV20-1 and J usage is TRBJ1-3; D is possibly TRBD1 (5 bases). Germline lookup yields CDR1 DFQATT and CDR2 SNEGSKA (reference sequence). Trimming left V 0 bases short and J 2 bases short, with 17 bases between. The length of the CDR3 is 17 residues. The CDR3 loop reads CSARDMVQGFTGNTIYF. The CDR3 DNA reads TGCAGTGCTAGAGATATGGTGCAGGGATTCACTGGAAACACCATATATTTT.

This clonotype showed up just a few times. This chain connects TRBV20-1 to TRBJ1-5, with 7 bases aligning to TRBD1. The CDR3 is made up of 14 amino acids. In germline, CDR1 is DFQATT, CDR2 SNEGSKA (reference sequence). V gave up 3 bases and J gave up 3 bases; unmatched junction bases: 5. The CDR3 loop reads CSARATGNNQPQHF. Written as DNA, the CDR3 is TGCAGTGCTAGGGCGACAGGGAACAATCAGCCCCAGCATTTT.